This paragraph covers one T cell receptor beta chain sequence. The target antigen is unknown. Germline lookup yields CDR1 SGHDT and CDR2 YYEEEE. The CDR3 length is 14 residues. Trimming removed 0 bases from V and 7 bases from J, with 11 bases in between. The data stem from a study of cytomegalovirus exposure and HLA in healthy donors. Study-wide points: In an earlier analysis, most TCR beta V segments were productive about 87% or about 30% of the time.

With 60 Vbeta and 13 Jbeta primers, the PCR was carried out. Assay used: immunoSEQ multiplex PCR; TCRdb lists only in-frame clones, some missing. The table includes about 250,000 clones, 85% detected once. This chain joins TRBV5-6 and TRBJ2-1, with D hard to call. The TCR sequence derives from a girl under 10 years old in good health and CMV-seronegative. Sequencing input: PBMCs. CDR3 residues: CASSLGRYRNEQFF. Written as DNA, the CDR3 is TGTGCCAGCAGCTTGGGCCGTTATCGGAATGAGCAGTTCTTC.